The clone carrying this T cell receptor beta chain was seen once. Its matching antigen is unknown. The sample originates from a study of radiation and T cells in renal cell carcinoma. Time point specified: baseline pretreatment blood. The treatment here: 15 Gy SBRT to primary tumor, nephrectomy 4 weeks later. Serial blood draws occurred at baseline and 2 and 4 weeks post-SBRT. The patient's renal cell carcinoma had clear cell pathology. Study observations and caveats: Baseline intratumoral clonotype presence is unknown without pretreatment biopsies.

Profiling relied on immunoSEQ multiplex PCR, and the TCRdb table lists in-frame clones only, not all of them. The table records 130,000 or so clones, 70% to 90% of them present only once. Germline V lookup: CDR1 MNHEY, CDR2 SVGAGI. There are 15 residues in the CDR3. Trimming stripped 6 bases from V and 5 bases from J, with 19 bases between. This rearrangement joins TRBV6-5 to TRBJ1-2; a possible D gene is TRBD1 (5 bases). Sequences were derived from blood, sampled from a patient whose treatment included radiotherapy and nephrectomy. This clonotype was obtained from a woman in her forties or fifties with renal cell carcinoma. The chain's CDR3 is CASRPEQVGRYGYTF. CDR3 DNA sequence: TGTGCCAGCAGGCCGGAACAGGTGGGGAGGTATGGCTACACCTTC.